Shown below are 12 T cell receptor beta chains from a single sample sequenced in a study of OX40 agonist ivuxolimab in advanced cancers. Sequenced by immunoSEQ multiplex PCR; TCRdb stores in-frame clones only, minus some. The profile shows 75,000 to 95,000 clones, around 87% of them singletons. The specimen was CD4+ or CD8+ T cells sorted from blood, collected in a trial of the OX40 agonist ivuxolimab. These receptors were collected from an adult with an advanced solid tumor such as melanoma, head and neck, liver or kidney cancer.

The chain employs TRBV6-5 and TRBJ2-3; a possible D gene is TRBD2 (7 bases). The CDR3 length is 13 residues. Germline V gives CDR1 MNHEY, CDR2 SVGAGI. V dropped 8 bases and J dropped 0 bases, with 9 bases sitting between them. CDR3 sequence reads: CASGGASTDTQYF. The CDR3 bases are TGTGCCAGCGGGGGGGCTAGCACAGATACGCAGTATTTT.

The chain employs TRBV19 and TRBJ1-5, with unresolved D. CDR1 and CDR2 from the germline V gene are LNHDA and SQIVND (reference sequence). The CDR3 has 15 residues. Trimming stripped 0 bases from V and 3 bases from J, with 9 bases between. The CDR3 DNA reads TGTGCCAGTAGTATAGATAGGGAACACAATCAGCCCCAGCATTTT. Translated, it gives CASSIDREHNQPQHF.

The chain links TRBV30 to TRBJ2-2; D call uncertain. This CDR3 region has 14 residues. Germline values: CDR1 GTSNPN, CDR2 SVGIG (reference sequence). V lost 0 bases, J lost 1 base, and 6 bases lay in between. CDR3 coding DNA: TGTGCCTGGAGTGTACATCTGAACACCGGGGAGCTGTTTTTT. Protein: CAWSVHLNTGELFF. Full variable domain (missing parts from reference TRBV30 and TRBJ2-2): SQTIHQWPATLVQPVGSPLSLECTVEGTSNPNLYWYRQAAGRGLQLLFYSVGIGQISSEVPQNLSASRPQDRQFILSSKKLLLSDSGFYLCAWSVHLNTGELFFGEGSRLTVL.

This clone was observed at least ten times. One end of the junction is discordant with germline, which a read error may explain. The chain carries TRBV27 and TRBJ1-4, with a possible D match to TRBD1 (5 bases). Per the germline V gene, CDR1 is MNHEY and CDR2 is SMNVEV (reference sequence). CDR3 length: 20 amino acids. The CDR3 protein is CASILPPRQGSLVICEKLFF. The CDR3 nucleotides are TGTGCCAGCATTTTACCCCCTCGGCAGGGAAGTCTGGTAATATGCGAAAAACTGTTTTTT.

The chain couples TRBV28 to TRBJ2-7; tentatively, D is TRBD1 (6 bases). V was clipped by 5 bases and J by 3 bases, with 11 bases between them. The germline CDR1 and CDR2 sequences are MDHEN and SYDVKM. The CDR3 sequence is 13 residues long. CDR3 DNA: TGTGCCAGCAGTACAGGGTCCCTCTACGAGCAGTACGTC. Amino acids: CASSTGSLYEQYV.

This clone appeared a few times. The chain couples TRBV5-1 to TRBJ2-5; D unresolved. Trimming removed 2 bases at V and 0 bases at J, with 5 bases between. Germline lookup yields CDR1 SGHRS and CDR2 YFSETQ. This CDR3 has 13 residues. CDR3 protein: CASSFQDQETQYF. The DNA of the CDR3 is TGCGCCAGCAGCTTCCAAGACCAAGAGACCCAGTACTTC.

This sequence joins TRBV7-2 and TRBJ2-1; 10 bases fit TRBD2. This CDR3 region has 14 residues. The germline gives CDR1 SGHTA, CDR2 FQGNSA. V shed 5 bases, J shed 7 bases, and the junction held 5 bases outside the gene matches. The CDR3 sequence: CASSPISGRNEQFF. The CDR3 coding sequence is TGTGCCAGCAGCCCGATTAGCGGGAGGAATGAGCAGTTCTTC.

This chain joins TRBV6-1 and TRBJ1-1; a possible D gene is TRBD1 (5 bases). Trimming left V 4 bases short and J 11 bases short, with 14 bases between. The CDR3 spans 12 residues. The V gene's germline CDR1 is MNHNS and CDR2 SASEGT. CDR3 in amino acids: CASSVGGFGAFF. CDR3 sequence (DNA): TGTGCCAGCAGTGTTGGGGGTTTTGGCGCTTTCTTT.

This clone came up once. The V and J genes are TRBV2 and TRBJ1-6; D gene uncertain. The CDR3 consists of 15 residues. The V gene lost 5 bases and the J gene lost 9 bases, with 17 bases spanning the gap. The germline gives CDR1 SNHLY, CDR2 FYNNEI. The CDR3 DNA follows: TGTGCCAGCAGTTCCGGGCCCAAAGAGGGTTCACCCCTCCACTTT. Translation gives CASSSGPKEGSPLHF.

V and J are TRBV5-1 and TRBJ1-5; a possible D gene is TRBD1 (5 bases). V was pared by 2 bases and J by 6 bases, with 15 bases between. Germline CDR1 is SGHRS and CDR2 is YFSETQ. The CDR3 has 15 amino acids. Written as DNA, the CDR3 is TGCGCCAGCAGCTTAGAAGGGGCCGGTGGTCAGCCCCAGCATTTT. It specifies CASSLEGAGGQPQHF.

The chain carries TRBV6-6 and TRBJ2-7; D is unclear. This CDR3 is 12 amino acids long. V was pared by 3 bases and J by 0 bases, with 3 bases between. Germline assignment: CDR1 MNHNY and CDR2 SVGAGI (reference sequence). The CDR3 region is CASSYSSYEQYV. CDR3 nucleotides: TGTGCCAGCAGTTATAGCTCCTACGAGCAGTACGTC.

V gene TRBV5-1 combines with J gene TRBJ1-1, with D hard to call. The germline CDR1 and CDR2 sequences are SGHRS and YFSETQ. This CDR3 has 12 residues. V was shortened by 1 base and J by 8 bases, with 9 bases between the two germline ends. The CDR3 DNA is TGCGCCAGCAGCTTGACGTCAGTGGAAGCTTTCTTT. Translating it yields CASSLTSVEAFF.